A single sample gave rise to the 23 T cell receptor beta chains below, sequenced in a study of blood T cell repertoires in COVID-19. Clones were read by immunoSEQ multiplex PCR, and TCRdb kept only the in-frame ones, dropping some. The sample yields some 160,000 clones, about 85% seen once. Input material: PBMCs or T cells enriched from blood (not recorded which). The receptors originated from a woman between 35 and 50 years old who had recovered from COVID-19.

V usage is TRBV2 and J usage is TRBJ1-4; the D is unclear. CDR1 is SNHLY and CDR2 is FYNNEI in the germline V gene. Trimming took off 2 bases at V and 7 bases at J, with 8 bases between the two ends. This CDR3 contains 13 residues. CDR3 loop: CASSEQRGEKLFF. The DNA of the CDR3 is TGTGCCAGCAGTGAACAACGGGGTGAAAAACTGTTTTTT.

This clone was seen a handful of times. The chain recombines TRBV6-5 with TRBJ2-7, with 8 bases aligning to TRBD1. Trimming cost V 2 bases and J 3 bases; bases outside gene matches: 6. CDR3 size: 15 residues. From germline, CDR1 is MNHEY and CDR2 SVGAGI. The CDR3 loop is CASSYTTGQVYEQYF. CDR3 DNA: TGTGCCAGCAGTTACACGACGGGACAGGTCTACGAGCAGTACTTC.

The CDR3 DNA reads TGCAGCGTTGAAGACCTACAGGATTTCCCCCAAGAGACCCAGTACTTC. Translated, it gives CSVEDLQDFPQETQYF. The genes are TRBV29-1 and TRBJ2-5; maybe TRBD1 (5 bases). Per the germline V gene, CDR1 is SQVTM and CDR2 is ANQGSEA. This CDR3 comprises 16 residues. V was cut by 0 bases and J by 1 base, with 15 bases left in between.

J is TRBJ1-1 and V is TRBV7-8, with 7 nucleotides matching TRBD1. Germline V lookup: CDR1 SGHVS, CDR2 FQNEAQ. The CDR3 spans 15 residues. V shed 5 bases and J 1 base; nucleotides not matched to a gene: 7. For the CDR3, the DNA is TGTGCCAGCAGCCGGAGGACAGGAGAGAACACTGAAGCTTTCTTT. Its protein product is CASSRRTGENTEAFF.

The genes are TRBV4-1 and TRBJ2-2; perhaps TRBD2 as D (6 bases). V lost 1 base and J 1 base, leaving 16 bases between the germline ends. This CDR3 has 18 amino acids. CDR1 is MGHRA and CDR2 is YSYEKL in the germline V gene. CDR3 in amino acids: CASSQVQGDFRNTGELFF. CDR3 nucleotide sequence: TGCGCCAGCAGCCAAGTTCAAGGGGACTTTAGGAACACCGGGGAGCTGTTTTTT.

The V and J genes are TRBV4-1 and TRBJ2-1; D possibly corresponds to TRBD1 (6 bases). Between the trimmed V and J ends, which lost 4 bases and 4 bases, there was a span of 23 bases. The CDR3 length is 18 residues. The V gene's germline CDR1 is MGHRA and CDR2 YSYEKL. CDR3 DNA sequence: TGCGCCAGCAGCCCCGGTCGGACAGCGACGAGACGGTACAATGAGCAGTTCTTC. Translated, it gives CASSPGRTATRRYNEQFF.

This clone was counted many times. CDR3 residues: CSVDRTSGGRYEQYF. The CDR3 bases are TGCAGCGTTGATCGGACTAGCGGGGGGCGCTACGAGCAGTACTTC. The chain combines TRBV29-1 with TRBJ2-7, with TRBD2 identical over 14 bases. Germline trimming cut 3 bases from V and 3 bases from J; bases unmatched to any gene: 4. The germline V gene has CDR1 SQVTM and CDR2 ANQGSEA. The CDR3 has 15 amino acids.

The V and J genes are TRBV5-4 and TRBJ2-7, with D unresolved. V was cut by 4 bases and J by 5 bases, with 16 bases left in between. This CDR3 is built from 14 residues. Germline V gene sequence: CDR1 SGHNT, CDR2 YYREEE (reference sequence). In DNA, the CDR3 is TGTGCCAGCAGCCCCGCTGGGCTTACCCACGAGCAGTACTTC. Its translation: CASSPAGLTHEQYF.

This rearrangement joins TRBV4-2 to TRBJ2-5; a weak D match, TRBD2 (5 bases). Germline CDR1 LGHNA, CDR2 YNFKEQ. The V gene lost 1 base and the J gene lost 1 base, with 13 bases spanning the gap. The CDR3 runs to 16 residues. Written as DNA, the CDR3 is TGTGCCAGCAGCCAAGGGGAGAGGGAAATCCAAGAGACCCAGTACTTC. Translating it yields CASSQGEREIQETQYF.

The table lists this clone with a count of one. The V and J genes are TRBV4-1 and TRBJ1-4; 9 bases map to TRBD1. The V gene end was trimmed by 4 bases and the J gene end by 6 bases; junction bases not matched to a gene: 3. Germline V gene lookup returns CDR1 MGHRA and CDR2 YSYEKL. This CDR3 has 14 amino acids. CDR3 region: CASSPGTGHEKLFF. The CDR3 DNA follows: TGCGCCAGCAGCCCAGGGACAGGGCATGAAAAACTGTTTTTT.

DNA for the CDR3: TGTGCCAGCAGCCTGACAGGGGAAAAACTGTTTTTT. Its translation is CASSLTGEKLFF. The chain couples TRBV7-9 to TRBJ1-4; 7 bases line up with TRBD1. CDR1 and CDR2 from the germline V gene are SEHNR and FQNEAQ (reference sequence). The CDR3 covers 12 residues. Trimming took 5 bases from V and 8 from J; bases not matched to a gene: 2.

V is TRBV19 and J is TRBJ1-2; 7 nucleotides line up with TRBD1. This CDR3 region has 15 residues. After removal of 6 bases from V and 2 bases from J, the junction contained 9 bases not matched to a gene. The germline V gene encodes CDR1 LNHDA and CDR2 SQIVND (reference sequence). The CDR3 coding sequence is TGTGCCAGTAGGGGCCCGGGGGACAGAAACTATGGCTACACCTTC. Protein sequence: CASRGPGDRNYGYTF.

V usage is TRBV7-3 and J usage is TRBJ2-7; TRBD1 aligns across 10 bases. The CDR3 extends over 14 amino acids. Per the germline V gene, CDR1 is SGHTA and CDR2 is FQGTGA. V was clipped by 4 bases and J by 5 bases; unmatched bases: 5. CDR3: CASSSSGTGDEQYF. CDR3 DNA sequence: TGTGCCAGCAGCTCCTCCGGGACAGGGGACGAGCAGTACTTC.

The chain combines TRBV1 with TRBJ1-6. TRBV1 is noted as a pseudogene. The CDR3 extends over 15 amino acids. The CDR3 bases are TGCACCAGCAGAAGAGGTGGACTGTTTAATTCACCCCTCCACTTT. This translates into CTSRRGGLFNSPLHF.

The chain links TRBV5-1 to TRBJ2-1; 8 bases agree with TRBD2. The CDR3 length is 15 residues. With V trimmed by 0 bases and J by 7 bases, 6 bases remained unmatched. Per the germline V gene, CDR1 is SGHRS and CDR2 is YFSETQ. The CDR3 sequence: CASSLDLGRGNEQFF. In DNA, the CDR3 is TGCGCCAGCAGCTTGGATCTCGGGAGGGGGAATGAGCAGTTCTTC. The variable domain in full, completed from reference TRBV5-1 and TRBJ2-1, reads KAGVTQTPRYLIKTRGQQVTLSCSPISGHRSVSWYQQTPGQGLQFLFEYFSETQRNKGNFPGRFSGRQFSNSRSEMNVSTLELGDSALYLCASSLDLGRGNEQFFGPGTRLTVL.

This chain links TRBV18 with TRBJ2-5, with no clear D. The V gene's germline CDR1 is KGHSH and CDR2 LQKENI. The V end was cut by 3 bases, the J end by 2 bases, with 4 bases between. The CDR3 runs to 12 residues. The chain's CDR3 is CASSPKQETQYF. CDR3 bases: TGTGCCAGCTCACCTAAACAAGAGACCCAGTACTTC. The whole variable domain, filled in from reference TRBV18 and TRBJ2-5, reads NAGVMQNPRHLVRRRGQEARLRCSPMKGHSHVYWYRQLPEEGLKFMVYLQKENIIDESGMPKERFSAEFPKEGPSILRIQQVVRGDSAAYFCASSPKQETQYFGPGTRLLVL.

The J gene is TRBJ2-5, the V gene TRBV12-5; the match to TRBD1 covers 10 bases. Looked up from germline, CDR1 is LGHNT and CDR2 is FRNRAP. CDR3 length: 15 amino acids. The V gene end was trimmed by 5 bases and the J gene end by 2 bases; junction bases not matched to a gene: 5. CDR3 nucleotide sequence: TGTGCTAGTGGTGATCCGGGACAGGGGCAAGAGACCCAGTACTTC. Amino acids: CASGDPGQGQETQYF.

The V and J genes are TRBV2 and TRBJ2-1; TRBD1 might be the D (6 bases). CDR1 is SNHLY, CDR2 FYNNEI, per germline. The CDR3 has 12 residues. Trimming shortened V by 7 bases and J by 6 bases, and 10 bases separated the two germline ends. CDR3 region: CASTTDSNEQFF. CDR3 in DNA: TGTGCCAGCACCACGGACAGCAATGAGCAGTTCTTC. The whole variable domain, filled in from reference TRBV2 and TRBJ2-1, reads EPEVTQTPSHQVTQMGQEVILRCVPISNHLYFYWYRQILGQKVEFLVSFYNNEISEKSEIFDDQFSVERPDGSNFTLKIRSTKLEDSAMYFCASTTDSNEQFFGPGTRLTVL.

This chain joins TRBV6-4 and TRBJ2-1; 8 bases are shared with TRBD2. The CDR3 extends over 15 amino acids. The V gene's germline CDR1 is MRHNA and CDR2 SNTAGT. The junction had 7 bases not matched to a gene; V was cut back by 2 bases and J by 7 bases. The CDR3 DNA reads TGTGCCAGCAGTGACCGCGGGGGGAGTGGGAATGAGCAGTTCTTC. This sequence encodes CASSDRGGSGNEQFF.

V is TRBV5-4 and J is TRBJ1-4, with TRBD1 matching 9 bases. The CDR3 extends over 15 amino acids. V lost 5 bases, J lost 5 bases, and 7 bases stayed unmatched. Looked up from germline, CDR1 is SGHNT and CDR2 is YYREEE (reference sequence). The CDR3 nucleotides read TGTGCCAGCAGAAGCAACGGGACAGGGAATGAAAAACTGTTTTTT. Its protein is CASRSNGTGNEKLFF.

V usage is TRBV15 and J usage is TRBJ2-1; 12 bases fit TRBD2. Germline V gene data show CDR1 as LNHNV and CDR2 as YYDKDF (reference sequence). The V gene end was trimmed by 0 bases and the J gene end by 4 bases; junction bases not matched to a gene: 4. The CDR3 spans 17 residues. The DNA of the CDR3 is TGTGCCACCAGCAGAGAACTAGCGGGGGGCGGGTACAATGAGCAGTTCTTC. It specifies CATSRELAGGGYNEQFF. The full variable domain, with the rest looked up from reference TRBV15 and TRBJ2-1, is DAMVIQNPRYQVTQFGKPVTLSCSQTLNHNVMYWYQQKSSQAPKLLFHYYDKDFNNEADTPDNFQSRRPNTSFCFLDIRSPGLGDTAMYLCATSRELAGGGYNEQFFGPGTRLTVL.

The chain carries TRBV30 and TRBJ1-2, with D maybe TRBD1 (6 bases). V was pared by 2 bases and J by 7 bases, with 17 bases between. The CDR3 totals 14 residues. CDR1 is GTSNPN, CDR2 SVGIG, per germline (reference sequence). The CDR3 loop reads CAWSPTGGRAGYTF. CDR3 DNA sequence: TGTGCCTGGAGTCCGACCGGGGGGCGCGCTGGCTACACCTTC.

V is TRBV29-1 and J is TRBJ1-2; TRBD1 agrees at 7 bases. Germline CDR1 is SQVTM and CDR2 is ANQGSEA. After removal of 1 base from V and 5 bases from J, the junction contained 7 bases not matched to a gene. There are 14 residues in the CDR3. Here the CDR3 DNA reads TGCAGCGTTGAAGCTGTACAGGGGCGGTATGGCTACACCTTC. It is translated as CSVEAVQGRYGYTF.